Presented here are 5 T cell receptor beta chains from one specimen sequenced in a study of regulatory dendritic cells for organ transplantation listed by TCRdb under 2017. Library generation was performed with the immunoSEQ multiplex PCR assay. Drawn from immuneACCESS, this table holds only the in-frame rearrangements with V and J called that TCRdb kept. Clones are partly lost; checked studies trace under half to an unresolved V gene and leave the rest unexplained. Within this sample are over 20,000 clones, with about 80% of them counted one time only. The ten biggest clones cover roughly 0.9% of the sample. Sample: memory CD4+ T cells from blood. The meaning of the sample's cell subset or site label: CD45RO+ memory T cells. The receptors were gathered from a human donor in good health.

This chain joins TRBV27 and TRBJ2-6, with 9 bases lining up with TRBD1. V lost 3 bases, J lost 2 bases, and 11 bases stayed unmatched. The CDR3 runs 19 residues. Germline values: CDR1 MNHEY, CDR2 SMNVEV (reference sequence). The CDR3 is CASSFIPGQGETGANVLTF. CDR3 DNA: TGTGCCAGCAGTTTTATACCGGGACAGGGAGAAACTGGGGCCAACGTCCTGACTTTC.

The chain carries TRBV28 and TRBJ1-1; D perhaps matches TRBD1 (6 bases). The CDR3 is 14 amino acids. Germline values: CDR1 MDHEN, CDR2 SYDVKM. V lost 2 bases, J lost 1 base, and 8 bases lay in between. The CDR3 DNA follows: TGTGCCAGCAGTTTAGAGACAGGGAACACTGAAGCTTTCTTT. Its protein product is CASSLETGNTEAFF.

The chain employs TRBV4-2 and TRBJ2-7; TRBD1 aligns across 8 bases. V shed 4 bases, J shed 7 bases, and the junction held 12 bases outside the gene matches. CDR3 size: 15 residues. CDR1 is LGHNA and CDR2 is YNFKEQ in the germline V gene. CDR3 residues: CASSPDGQGLREQYF. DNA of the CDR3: TGTGCCAGCAGCCCTGACGGACAGGGACTTAGGGAGCAGTACTTC.

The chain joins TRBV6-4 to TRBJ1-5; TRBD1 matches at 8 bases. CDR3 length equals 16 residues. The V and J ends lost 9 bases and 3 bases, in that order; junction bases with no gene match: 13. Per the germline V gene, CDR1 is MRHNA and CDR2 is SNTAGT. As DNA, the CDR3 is TGTGCCAGGGGGGCGAGGGAGGACAGGGTCAATCAGCCCCAGCATTTT. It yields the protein CARGAREDRVNQPQHF.

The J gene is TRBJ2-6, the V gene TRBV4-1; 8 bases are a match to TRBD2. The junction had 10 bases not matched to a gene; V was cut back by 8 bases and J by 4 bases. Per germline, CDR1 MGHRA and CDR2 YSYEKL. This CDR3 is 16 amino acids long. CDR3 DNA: TGCGCCAGCGCACGGGGGGGGGTCACCGGGGCCAACGTCCTGACTTTC. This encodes CASARGGVTGANVLTF.